This entry features one T cell receptor (beta chain) sequence. The protocol was immunoSEQ multiplex PCR, while the TCRdb copy is restricted to in-frame clones and leaves out a portion. The profile shows over 100,000 clones, roughly 90% of them singletons. The data are from a study of T cell responses to AZD1222 COVID-19 vaccine. Germline values: CDR1 SNHLY, CDR2 FYNNEI. The CDR3 covers 14 residues. Trimming shortened V by 10 bases and J by 4 bases, and 19 bases separated the two germline ends. The source of this sequence is an adult in good health. The V and J genes are TRBV2 and TRBJ1-2; possibly TRBD1 for D (5 bases). The sequencing here drew on peripheral blood, taken on day 0 of AZD1222 vaccination. In nucleotides, the CDR3 is TGTGCCATCCAATCGAAAGGGGAAATCTATGGCTACACCTTC. This encodes CAIQSKGEIYGYTF.